Below, 27 T cell receptor beta chains from the same sample are listed, as sequenced in a study of cytomegalovirus exposure and HLA in healthy donors. Use of 60 Vbeta and 13 Jbeta primers characterized the PCR. The assay was immunoSEQ multiplex PCR, and TCRdb's table has in-frame clones only and misses some. The sample lists approximately 100,000 clones; approximately 78% were seen once. Material for sequencing was PBMCs. These TCRs come from a middle-aged man in good health and CMV-seronegative.

This clone was counted a single time. The junction and the germline gene differ at one end; a read error may be behind it. The V gene is TRBV29-1, the J gene TRBJ1-1; 8 bases align to TRBD1. Germline V gene lookup returns CDR1 SQVTM and CDR2 ANQGSEA. This CDR3 comprises 14 residues. The CDR3 reads CSVTTGEGNAEAFF. DNA of the CDR3: TGCAGCGTTACGACAGGGGAGGGGAACGCTGAAGCTTTCTTT.

This clone was seen a handful of times. The chain links TRBV2 to TRBJ2-2; 7 bases line up with TRBD2. Germline loops: CDR1 SNHLY, CDR2 FYNNEI. J gave up 0 bases and V 7 bases, and 5 bases lay outside the gene matches. CDR3 length equals 15 residues. CDR3 nucleotide sequence: TGTGCCAGCACTCGACTAGCTACGAACACCGGGGAGCTGTTTTTT. It is translated as CASTRLATNTGELFF.

V and J are TRBV28 and TRBJ1-6; TRBD1 aligns across 7 bases. V was clipped by 6 bases and J by 9 bases; unmatched bases: 11. Germline loops: CDR1 MDHEN, CDR2 SYDVKM. There are 15 residues in the CDR3. Here the CDR3 reads CASRSQTGSGSPLHF. The CDR3 DNA reads TGTGCCAGCAGATCCCAGACAGGGTCTGGTTCACCCCTCCACTTT.

Notes on this clone: The sample holds other DNA sequences that translate to the same CDR3. The chain links TRBV21-1 to TRBJ1-2; TRBD1, the table's D call, was not compared with the DNA. TRBV21-1 is tagged as a pseudogene. CDR3 size: 15 residues. CDR3 DNA: TGTGCCAGCAGCTACCCGGGACAGGGGAACTATGGCTACACCTTC. This translates into CASSYPGQGNYGYTF.

The genes are TRBV5-4 and TRBJ2-5, with D uncertain. The J call may be faulty, since TRBJ2-7 better matches the DNA end. Germline lookup yields CDR1 SGHNT and CDR2 YYREEE (reference sequence). CDR3 length: 14 amino acids. CDR3 region: CASSLFGPTYEQYF. As DNA, the CDR3 is TGTGCCAGCAGCTTGTTTGGTCCTACCTACGAGCAGTACTTC.

This chain links TRBV27 with TRBJ2-7; 9 nucleotides line up with TRBD1. CDR3 length: 15 amino acids. Germline CDR1 MNHEY, CDR2 SMNVEV (reference sequence). The V and J ends lost 4 bases and 1 base, in that order; junction bases with no gene match: 5. In DNA form, the CDR3 reads TGTGCCAGCAGTTCACAGGGGGCTGAGTCCTACGAGCAGTACTTC. It encodes CASSSQGAESYEQYF.

The J gene is TRBJ2-2, the V gene TRBV9, with 13 nucleotides matching TRBD2. The CDR3 runs to 16 residues. V dropped 1 base and J dropped 5; count of bases not matched to a gene: 2. Per germline, CDR1 SGDLS and CDR2 YYNGEE. The CDR3 coding sequence is TGTGCCAGCAGCGTAACTAGCGGGGGGGTTACCGGGGAGCTGTTTTTT. It is translated as CASSVTSGGVTGELFF. Filled out from reference TRBV9 and TRBJ2-2, the complete variable domain reads DSGVTQTPKHLITATGQRVTLRCSPRSGDLSVYWYQQSLDQGLQFLIQYYNGEERAKGNILERFSAQQFPDLHSELNLSSLELGDSALYFCASSVTSGGVTGELFFGEGSRLTVL.

The J gene is TRBJ2-7, the V gene TRBV6-8; D may be TRBD1 (5 bases). Germline assignment: CDR1 MNHGY and CDR2 SAAAGT. V dropped 9 bases and J dropped 7 bases, with 16 bases sitting between them. The CDR3 contains 12 residues. CDR3 protein: CARSKPGKEQYF. CDR3 in DNA: TGTGCCAGGAGCAAGCCAGGGAAAGAGCAGTACTTC.

The chain links TRBV6-5 to TRBJ1-1; D is perhaps TRBD1 (5 bases). This CDR3 contains 14 residues. Per germline, CDR1 MNHEY and CDR2 SVGAGI. Trimming shortened V by 3 bases and J by 1 base, and 9 bases separated the two germline ends. CDR3 DNA: TGTGCCAGCAGTTATCGGGGGTCGAACACTGAAGCTTTCTTT. This gives the protein CASSYRGSNTEAFF.

The CDR3 coding sequence is TGTGCCAGTAGTATAGATTTTTCAGGGATGAGGAGCAATCAGCCCCAGCATTTT. Translated, it gives CASSIDFSGMRSNQPQHF. The chain has TRBV19 and TRBJ1-5; D might be TRBD1 (5 bases). Germline values: CDR1 LNHDA, CDR2 SQIVND (reference sequence). V lost 0 bases and J lost 1, with 16 bases in between. The CDR3 is 18 amino acids.

This rearrangement joins TRBV25-1 to TRBJ1-2, with a tentative D call TRBD1 (5 bases). V was shortened by 0 bases and J by 6 bases, with 11 bases between the two germline ends. Germline V gene data show CDR1 as MGHDK and CDR2 as SYGVNS. The length of the CDR3 is 14 residues. The CDR3 region has the DNA TGTGCCAGCAGTGAATACCGGGGGGGAGATGGCTACACCTTC. This encodes CASSEYRGGDGYTF.

V is TRBV27 and J is TRBJ1-4, with 9 bases fitting TRBD1. The CDR3 spans 14 residues. CDR1 is MNHEY, CDR2 SMNVEV, per germline (reference sequence). V lost 3 bases, J lost 6 bases, and 2 bases stayed unmatched. The CDR3 protein is CASSFGDRDEKLFF. DNA for the CDR3: TGTGCCAGCAGTTTCGGGGACAGGGATGAAAAACTGTTTTTT. Based on the CDR3 plus reference TRBV27 and TRBJ1-4, the full variable domain is EAQVTQNPRYLITVTGKKLTVTCSQNMNHEYMSWYRQDPGLGLRQIYYSMNVEVTDKGDVPEGYKVSRKEKRNFPLILESPSPNQTSLYFCASSFGDRDEKLFFGSGTQLSVL.

The chain is built from TRBV7-7 and TRBJ2-1; a weak D match, TRBD1 (6 bases). Deletions cut 4 bases from V and 9 bases from J, with 13 bases between. Germline V gives CDR1 SSHAT, CDR2 FNYEAQ (reference sequence). This CDR3 has 13 residues. The CDR3 region is CASSSQGSGEQFF. The CDR3 nucleotides are TGTGCCAGCAGCTCCCAGGGGAGTGGTGAGCAGTTCTTC.

J is TRBJ2-5 and V is TRBV18; D may be TRBD2 (6 bases). CDR3 length equals 15 residues. The germline CDR1 and CDR2 sequences are KGHSH and LQKENI. Deletions cut 2 bases from V and 0 bases from J, with 10 bases between. The CDR3 here is CASSPNRGNQETQYF. The CDR3 DNA reads TGTGCCAGCTCACCAAATCGGGGGAACCAAGAGACCCAGTACTTC.

This clone occurred a few times. This chain uses TRBV5-6 with TRBJ1-2; D is possibly TRBD1 (6 bases). V lost 0 bases to trimming and J lost 8 bases, with 11 bases between them. This CDR3 is built from 13 residues. From germline, CDR1 is SGHDT and CDR2 YYEEEE. The CDR3 here is CASSLAVRGGYTF. CDR3 nucleotide sequence: TGTGCCAGCAGCTTGGCCGTCAGGGGAGGCTACACCTTC.

V gene TRBV30 combines with J gene TRBJ2-5; possible D gene TRBD1, 6 bases. Germline V gene sequence: CDR1 GTSNPN, CDR2 SVGIG (reference sequence). This CDR3 spans 13 amino acids. The CDR3 protein is CARDTAREETQYF. CDR3 sequence (DNA): TGTGCTCGGGACACCGCCCGAGAAGAGACCCAGTACTTC.

Of note for this clone: One junction end disagrees with the germline gene, perhaps due to a read error. The chain has TRBV5-4 and TRBJ1-2, with D unresolved. CDR3 length equals 14 residues. Per germline, CDR1 SGHNT and CDR2 YYREEE (reference sequence). CDR3: CANSVMGSSYGYTF. DNA for the CDR3: TGTGCCAACAGCGTAATGGGGAGCTCCTATGGCTACACCTTC.

This chain connects TRBV5-6 to TRBJ1-2; D gene ambiguous. The CDR3 consists of 13 residues. V lost 4 bases and J lost 8, with 15 bases in between. Germline CDR1 SGHDT, CDR2 YYEEEE. Written as DNA, the CDR3 is TGTGCCAGCAGCCCCGATCAGGCTGTGGGCTACACCTTC. It translates to CASSPDQAVGYTF. Drawing the rest from reference TRBV5-6 and TRBJ1-2, the complete variable domain is DAGVTQSPTHLIKTRGQQVTLRCSPKSGHDTVSWYQQALGQGPQFIFQYYEEEERQRGNFPDRFSGHQFPNYSSELNVNALLLGDSALYLCASSPDQAVGYTFGSGTRLTVV.

The V gene is TRBV7-9, the J gene TRBJ2-5; TRBD2 agrees at 11 bases. The germline CDR1 and CDR2 sequences are SEHNR and FQNEAQ (reference sequence). The CDR3 is made up of 16 amino acids. V dropped 5 bases and J dropped 5; count of bases not matched to a gene: 10. CDR3 protein: CASSQSLAGGWETQYF. The CDR3 nucleotides read TGTGCCAGCAGCCAGTCCCTAGCGGGGGGCTGGGAGACCCAGTACTTC.

This clone was seen more than once but under ten times. The chain has TRBV6-1 and TRBJ1-5; 9 positions match TRBD1. J was trimmed by 7 bases and V by 6 bases; bases with no gene match: 7. The CDR3 has 14 residues. Germline CDR1 and CDR2: MNHNS and SASEGT. The CDR3 region has the DNA TGTGCCAGCAGCCCACAGGGGGCGGGACAGCCCCAGCATTTT. It specifies CASSPQGAGQPQHF.

The chain is built from TRBV11-2 and TRBJ2-1, with D unclear. Germline CDR1 SGHAT, CDR2 FQNNGV. CDR3 size: 12 residues. Trimming removed 3 bases at V and 4 bases at J, with 4 bases between. The CDR3 loop is CASSFQYNEQFF. CDR3 DNA: TGTGCCAGCAGCTTTCAGTACAATGAGCAGTTCTTC. Combining the CDR3 with reference TRBV11-2 and TRBJ2-1 gives the whole variable domain EAGVAQSPRYKIIEKRQSVAFWCNPISGHATLYWYQQILGQGPKLLIQFQNNGVVDDSQLPKDRFSAERLKGVDSTLKIQPAKLEDSAVYLCASSFQYNEQFFGPGTRLTVL.

This chain uses TRBV4-1 with TRBJ1-4, with 7 bases that match TRBD1. CDR3 length equals 16 residues. With 0 bases clipped from V and 8 bases from J, the junction kept 9 bases outside the gene matches. Germline assignment: CDR1 MGHRA and CDR2 YSYEKL. In DNA form, the CDR3 reads TGCGCCAGCAGCCAAGAAGGAAGGGGGCTGGGGGAAAAACTGTTTTTT. Encoded protein: CASSQEGRGLGEKLFF.

The J gene is TRBJ2-2, the V gene TRBV6-5; 7 nucleotides line up with TRBD1. J was trimmed by 8 bases and V by 4 bases; bases with no gene match: 10. Germline loops: CDR1 MNHEY, CDR2 SVGAGI. This CDR3 region has 15 residues. In DNA form, the CDR3 reads TGTGCCAGCAGTTTAAGCCCGACAGGGATGGGGGAGCTGTTTTTT. Translated, it gives CASSLSPTGMGELFF.

This clone was counted once. At one end the junction does not follow the germline gene, possibly because of a read error. V gene TRBV7-9 combines with J gene TRBJ1-6; TRBD1 is a possible D gene (5 bases). Germline CDR1 reads SEHNR; CDR2 reads FQNEAQ (reference sequence). The CDR3 has 13 amino acids. The CDR3 sequence: CSSSPPGVSPLHF. Written as DNA, the CDR3 is TGTTCCAGCAGCCCCCCGGGGGTTTCACCCCTCCACTTT. Full variable domain (rest looked up from reference TRBV7-9 and TRBJ1-6): DTGVSQNPRHKITKRGQNVTFRCDPISEHNRLYWYRQTLGQGPEFLTYFQNEAQLEKSRLLSDRFSAERPKGSFSTLEIQRTEQGDSAMYLCSSSPPGVSPLHFGNGTRLTVT.

The genes are TRBV28 and TRBJ1-5; D is unclear. The germline V and J ends were trimmed by 3 bases and 6 bases, with 12 bases remaining between them. This CDR3 is 14 amino acids long. The germline V gene has CDR1 MDHEN and CDR2 SYDVKM. CDR3 residues: CASSLTQYSQPQHF. The CDR3 DNA sequence: TGTGCCAGCAGTTTGACACAATACAGTCAGCCCCAGCATTTT.

The chain links TRBV6-1 to TRBJ1-5; D is uncertain. The CDR3 sequence is 14 residues long. Trimming shortened V by 0 bases and J by 3 bases, and 6 bases separated the two germline ends. Germline loops: CDR1 MNHNS, CDR2 SASEGT. CDR3 sequence: CASSEAPYNQPQHF. CDR3 DNA sequence: TGTGCCAGCAGTGAAGCCCCGTACAATCAGCCCCAGCATTTT.

The chain uses TRBV19 and TRBJ2-2; possible D gene TRBD1, 5 bases. V was trimmed by 6 bases and J by 5 bases, leaving 10 bases between them. Germline V lookup: CDR1 LNHDA, CDR2 SQIVND (reference sequence). There are 13 residues in the CDR3. The CDR3 sequence: CASSQGRTGELFF. The CDR3 nucleotides are TGTGCCAGTAGCCAGGGAAGAACCGGGGAGCTGTTTTTT. Together with reference TRBV19 and TRBJ2-2, the CDR3 gives the full variable domain: DGGITQSPKYLFRKEGQNVTLSCEQNLNHDAMYWYRQDPGQGLRLIYYSQIVNDFQKGDIAEGYSVSREKKESFPLTVTSAQKNPTAFYLCASSQGRTGELFFGEGSRLTVL.